This T cell receptor (beta chain) was obtained from a study of blood T cell repertoires in COVID-19 (dated by TCRdb to 2018 to 2021). With respect to the entire study: For ImmuneRACE Cohort 3, a participant was defined as recovered based on two consecutive negative NP/OP PCR tests, clearance by a healthcare professional, or resolution of symptoms. Samples from collaborators originated in the United States, Italy and Spain and spanned both the acute and convalescent phases of COVID-19. The dataset comprised deeply sampled blood TCRbeta repertoires from subjects exposed to, actively infected with, or recovered from COVID-19. The material from the prospective study consisted of cDNA or gDNA derived from T cells, B-cell-depleted T cells, or PBMCs. Sample metadata almost always included a de-identified subject ID, COVID-19 status, age in years and sex. Where available, HLA class I and class II types were obtained from metadata supplied by the sample provider rather than from assay-based typing. A freely available public database, intended as a resource for researchers studying the immune response to SARS-CoV-2, is where the repertoires were released. Samples were obtained from the ongoing ImmuneRACE study (first 160 participants) and from about 1,300 subjects provided by 6 global collaborators. The paper as a whole reports these results and caveats: The quantity of clinical and demographic metadata differed by source and by participant and was supplied without curation.

After removal of 7 bases from V and 2 bases from J, the junction retains 6 bases not matched to a gene. The cysteine opens and the phenylalanine closes a CDR3 of 14 amino acids. The read is trimmed to its CDR3 DNA, 42 bases read in frame from base 1. As encoded in the germline V gene, CDR1 is MGHDK while CDR2 is SYGVNS. TCRbeta CDR3 regions were amplified from genomic DNA using the immunoSEQ Assay, a bias-controlled multiplex PCR. The authors' analysis ran thus. Nucleated cell counts per sample were estimated from amplification of reference gene primers within the assay. To quantify the absolute abundance of each unique TCRbeta CDR3 rearrangement, sequence reads were collapsed and filtered. Productive Simpson clonality was computed per sample as the square root of Simpson's diversity index over productive rearrangements. This is the immuneACCESS table as TCRdb keeps it, with only in-frame sequences that have V and J called. A part of the clones is gone; compared with another copy, unresolved V genes explain less than half, and the rest is unexplained. V, J and clone size derive from that table, while D and trimming were established from the DNA sequence. The sample profile shows 300,000 to 450,000 clones; about 89% of them were found once. Of the sample, 1.5% to 2% falls within the top ten clones.

About this clone: Its target antigen remains unknown. No base-level quality is on record; no much larger clone is a single base apart.

In the prospective study, participants were about 18 to 90 years old, resided in around 25 geographic areas of the United States, and were enrolled through a virtual design. In the prospective study, cohorts were assigned on the basis of participant-reported clinical history obtained from a screening survey and a study questionnaire. In the prospective study, whole blood, serum and a nasopharyngeal or oropharyngeal swab were collected from each participant by mobile phlebotomists. Prospective study participants could optionally give additional blood draws and questionnaires over an approximately two-month period. Prospective study blood samples were shipped either frozen or at room temperature before DNA extraction.

The sequenced sample consisted of PBMCs or T cells enriched from blood (not recorded which). The sequence was collected from a man in his forties or fifties in a cohort exposed to, infected with or recovered from COVID-19 (not recorded which). The chain joins TRBV25-1 to TRBJ1-1, with 8 central nucleotides matching TRBD1. The nucleotide sequence is given as TGTGCCAGCAACTCAGGACAGGGTAACACTGAAGCTTTCTTT. It translates as CASNSGQGNTEAFF.